This is a list of T cell receptor beta chains from one sample in a study of blood T cell repertoires in COVID-19. Measured with immunoSEQ multiplex PCR; TCRdb has only the in-frame clones, and not every one. The sample lists 200,000 to 300,000 clones, roughly 84% seen once, with 2% to 2.5% in the top ten. Sample: peripheral blood. Receptors were obtained from a man aged 35 to 55 who had recovered from COVID-19. Each CDR3 is given with its conserved first and last residue. The D gene is left open where the match is weak. A clone size is listed for some rows: how often the clone was seen (once, few, many), or a class if it is expanded.

D | J | size | V | CDR3 | DNA
TRBD2 | TRBJ2-1 | . | TRBV7-7 | CASSLEGAGGPHNEQFF | TGTGCTAGCAGCTTAGAGGGAGCGGGGGGGCCCCACAATGAGCAGTTCTTC
TRBD1 | TRBJ1-2 | . | TRBV15 | CATSRDRRTGGNGYTF | TGTGCCACCAGCAGAGATAGGAGGACAGGGGGTAATGGCTACACCTTC
. | TRBJ2-5 | . | TRBV30 | CAWSTSSGARETQYF | TGTGCCTGGAGTACTAGTTCAGGGGCGAGGGAGACCCAGTACTTC
TRBD1 | TRBJ1-2 | . | TRBV2 | CAGRGARQGLDGYTF | TGTGCCGGTCGAGGGGCTCGACAGGGGCTCGATGGCTACACCTTC
TRBD1 | TRBJ1-4 | . | TRBV10-3 | CAISTQGLGTNEKLFF | TGTGCCATCAGTACACAGGGGTTGGGGACTAATGAAAAACTGTTTTTT
. | TRBJ1-1 | . | TRBV30 | CAWNRIKNTEAFF | TGTGCCTGGAACAGAATTAAGAACACTGAAGCTTTCTTT
. | TRBJ2-1 | . | TRBV10-1 | CASSEYERDNEQFF | TGCGCCAGCAGTGAGTATGAGCGGGACAATGAGCAGTTCTTC
TRBD2 | TRBJ2-5 | . | TRBV10-2 | CASWTSGERMGETQYF | TGCGCCAGCTGGACTAGCGGGGAACGAATGGGAGAGACCCAGTACTTC
TRBD2 | TRBJ2-2 | . | TRBV6-2/TRBV6-3 | CASRPTAGGGTGELFF | TGTGCCAGCAGGCCTACAGCGGGAGGGGGCACCGGGGAGCTGTTTTTT
. | TRBJ1-3 | once | TRBV19 | CASTGHRVAGNTIYF | TGTGCCAGTACGGGCCACAGGGTGGCTGGAAACACCATATATTTT
TRBD2 | TRBJ2-7 | . | TRBV29-1 | CSVDRGLAGGSYEQYF | TGCAGCGTGGATAGAGGTCTAGCGGGAGGGTCCTACGAGCAGTACTTC
. | TRBJ1-4 | . | TRBV19 | CASSIASEKLFF | TGTGCCAGTAGTATAGCGAGTGAAAAACTGTTTTTT
. | TRBJ2-6 | . | TRBV19 | CASSPGLGGPGANVLTF | TGTGCCAGTAGCCCTGGCCTCGGGGGTCCTGGGGCCAACGTCCTGACTTTC
TRBD2 | TRBJ2-7 | . | TRBV6-5 | CASSYSSGGGYEQYF | TGTGCCAGCAGTTACTCTAGCGGCGGGGGCTACGAGCAGTACTTC
TRBD2 | TRBJ2-3 | . | TRBV30 | CAWSGSSGITDTQYF | TGTGCCTGGAGTGGGAGTAGCGGGATCACAGATACGCAGTATTTT
. | TRBJ1-4 | . | TRBV4-3 | CASALSAAPNEKLFF | TGCGCCAGTGCTTTATCGGCGGCTCCCAATGAAAAACTGTTTTTT
TRBD1 | TRBJ2-7 | . | TRBV5-8 | CASSLGQGSYEQYF | TGTGCCAGCAGCCTTGGACAGGGAAGCTACGAGCAGTACTTC
. | TRBJ1-5 | . | TRBV2 | CASSPGGPEVQPQHF | TGTGCCAGCAGCCCCGGGGGGCCGGAGGTTCAGCCCCAGCATTTT
. | TRBJ2-3 | . | TRBV2 | CASKAVGSPTDTQYF | TGTGCCTCCAAAGCGGTGGGGTCCCCCACAGATACGCAGTATTTT
. | TRBJ2-7 | . | TRBV10-3 | CAISGEVDEQYF | TGTGCCATCAGTGGGGAGGTCGACGAGCAGTACTTC
. | TRBJ1-2 | few | TRBV30 | CAWTSREGQGYTF | TGTGCCTGGACCTCAAGGGAGGGCCAAGGCTACACCTTC
TRBD1 | TRBJ1-1 | . | TRBV27 | CASSLTVPAEGAGAFF | TGTGCCAGCAGTTTAACAGTACCTGCAGAGGGGGCGGGGGCTTTCTTT
. | TRBJ1-1 | . | TRBV2 | CASSDQAGSVTEAFF | TGTGCCAGCAGTGATCAGGCGGGTAGTGTAACTGAAGCTTTCTTT
TRBD1 | TRBJ1-3 | . | TRBV7-9 | CASSFWDRDGNTIYF | TGTGCCAGCAGCTTCTGGGACAGGGATGGAAACACCATATATTTT
. | TRBJ2-7 | once | TRBV6-5 | CASSYSKIWGEKQYF | TGTGCCAGCAGTTACTCGAAAATCTGGGGGGAGAAGCAGTACTTC
TRBD1 | TRBJ2-1 | . | TRBV5-1 | CASSDTGASYNEQFF | TGCGCCAGCAGCGACACAGGGGCCTCCTACAATGAGCAGTTCTTC
. | TRBJ2-1 | . | TRBV6-5 | CASRLDSYNEQFF | TGTGCCAGCAGGCTGGACAGTTACAATGAGCAGTTCTTC
. | TRBJ1-4 | . | TRBV25-1 | CASSDGASIRTNEKLFF | TGTGCCAGCAGTGATGGGGCGTCTATTCGAACTAATGAAAAACTGTTTTTT
TRBD2 | TRBJ2-2 | . | TRBV4-3 | CASSQDTKWTSGGANTGELFF | TGCGCCAGCAGCCAAGATACAAAATGGACTAGCGGGGGAGCGAACACCGGGGAGCTGTTTTTT
. | TRBJ2-3 | . | TRBV5-8 | CASSLEGYGGTDTQYF | TGTGCCAGCAGCTTGGAGGGTTATGGGGGGACAGATACGCAGTATTTT
. | TRBJ2-7 | . | TRBV9 | CASSEGTSRAYYEQYF | TGTGCCAGCAGCGAGGGGACATCCCGGGCCTACTACGAGCAGTACTTC
. | TRBJ2-1 | . | TRBV25-1 | CASSASSYSYNEQFF | TGTGCCAGCAGTGCCTCCTCCTACTCCTACAATGAGCAGTTCTTC
. | TRBJ1-2 | few | TRBV3-1/TRBV3-2 | CASSQGAYGYTF | TGTGCCAGCAGCCAAGGGGCCTATGGCTACACCTTC
. | TRBJ1-5 | . | TRBV7-2 | CASSLDSRNQPQHF | TGTGCCAGCAGCTTAGACAGCCGCAATCAGCCCCAGCATTTT
TRBD1 | TRBJ2-7 | . | TRBV5-1 | CASSPGGTGLRYEQYF | TGCGCCAGCAGCCCAGGCGGGACAGGGTTGCGCTACGAGCAGTACTTC
TRBD1 | TRBJ1-4 | . | TRBV5-4 | CASSPGGRGQANEKLFF | TGTGCCAGCAGCCCAGGGGGCAGGGGGCAAGCTAATGAAAAACTGTTTTTT
. | TRBJ2-7 | once | TRBV19 | CASSIVDLPGEQYF | TGTGCCAGTAGTATTGTCGACCTCCCGGGGGAGCAGTACTTC
. | TRBJ1-1 | . | TRBV6-2/TRBV6-3 | CASSYAGATEAFF | TGTGCCAGCAGTTATGCGGGGGCGACTGAAGCTTTCTTT
. | TRBJ2-5 | . | TRBV6-2/TRBV6-3 | CASSYRRVTQYF | TGTGCCAGCAGTTACCGCAGGGTAACCCAGTACTTC
. | TRBJ2-7 | once | TRBV30 | CAWSIGASYEQYF | TGTGCCTGGAGTATCGGTGCGAGCTACGAGCAGTACTTC
TRBD1 | TRBJ1-2 | . | TRBV3-1/TRBV3-2 | CASSQDWDRGNYGYTF | TGTGCCAGCAGCCAAGATTGGGACAGGGGGAACTATGGCTACACCTTC
. | TRBJ2-5 | . | TRBV18 | CASSPAGEETQYF | TGTGCCAGCTCACCCGCCGGGGAGGAGACCCAGTACTTC
. | TRBJ2-7 | . | TRBV10-1 | CASSEPGYEQYF | TGCGCCAGCAGTGAACCCGGCTACGAGCAGTACTTC
TRBD2 | TRBJ2-1 | . | TRBV7-9 | CASSLGASGHNEQFF | TGTGCCAGCAGCTTAGGCGCTAGCGGGCACAATGAGCAGTTCTTC
TRBD1 | TRBJ1-1 | . | TRBV5-4 | CASSSGGQGGTEAFF | TGTGCCAGCAGCTCGGGGGGACAGGGGGGCACTGAAGCTTTCTTT
. | TRBJ1-4 | . | TRBV19 | CASSMREGEKLFF | TGTGCCAGTAGTATGCGTGAGGGTGAAAAACTGTTTTTT
TRBD1 | TRBJ2-7 | many | TRBV12-3/TRBV12-4 | CASSRQGESEQYF | TGTGCCAGCAGCCGACAGGGAGAAAGCGAGCAGTACTTC
. | TRBJ2-3 | . | TRBV27 | CASSLSGAGARTDTQYF | TGTGCCAGCAGTTTATCGGGGGCCGGGGCGCGCACAGATACGCAGTATTTT
TRBD1 | TRBJ2-1 | few | TRBV4-3 | CASSPTRDRRYNEQFF | TGCGCCAGCAGCCCTACCAGGGACAGGAGATACAATGAGCAGTTCTTC
TRBD2 | TRBJ2-7 | . | TRBV6-2/TRBV6-3 | CASSYSIRGTNSRDEQYF | TGTGCCAGCAGTTACTCGATTCGGGGGACTAACTCGAGGGACGAGCAGTACTTC
TRBD2 | TRBJ2-7 | . | TRBV20-1 | CSASGRGGGIYEQYF | TGCAGTGCTAGTGGGAGGGGCGGGGGGATCTACGAGCAGTACTTC
TRBD2 | TRBJ2-5 | . | TRBV7-9 | CASSSNLAGVQETQYF | TGTGCCAGCAGCTCCAACTTAGCGGGGGTCCAAGAGACCCAGTACTTC
. | TRBJ2-1 | once | TRBV12-3/TRBV12-4 | CASSLIGVAEQFF | TGTGCCAGCAGTTTAATCGGCGTAGCGGAGCAGTTCTTC
. | TRBJ1-2 | . | TRBV7-2 | CASRFGLVGYTF | TGTGCCAGCAGATTCGGACTGGTTGGCTACACCTTC
. | TRBJ1-1 | few | TRBV3-1/TRBV3-2 | CASSRTGGTEAFF | TGTGCCAGCAGTCGGACCGGCGGGACTGAAGCTTTCTTT
. | TRBJ2-2 | . | TRBV9 | CASSARGAATGELFF | TGTGCCAGCAGCGCTCGGGGGGCGGCCACCGGGGAGCTGTTTTTT